This T cell receptor (beta chain) was captured in a study of T cells in Graves' hyperthyroidism and ophthalmopathy. Across the whole study: Peripheral blood collection took place at initial diagnosis, before any treatment.

Amplification of TCR beta CDR3 regions used RNA as the template. With the HTBI primer set, the TCR CDR3 went through a first round of RT-PCR. A single record per CDR3 protein comes from TCRdb applying MiXCR to the multiplex PCR reads. The sample lists roughly 700,000 distinct CDR3 sequences, 14% occurring once. When ophthalmopathy did not progress within 18 months, Graves' hyperthyroidism was considered stable. Exclusions: uncontrolled infection, other autoimmune disease, pregnancy, lactation. This clonotype was counted at least ten times. The sequenced material came from blood. This receptor was obtained from a woman in her late teens or twenties with Graves' hyperthyroidism.

In DNA form, the CDR3 reads TGTGCCAGCAGTTTCGGGGAGGGAGCTGAGCAGTTCTTC. This translates into CASSFGEGAEQFF. The chain employs TRBV12-3 or TRBV12-4 and TRBJ2-1, with TRBD2 matching over 7 bases. The CDR3 is 13 residues long. The junction had 5 bases not matched to a gene; V was cut back by 3 bases and J by 9 bases.